Shown below are 8 T cell receptor beta chains from a single sample sequenced in a study of blood T cell repertoires in COVID-19. Method: immunoSEQ multiplex PCR; TCRdb's copy keeps in-frame clones and lacks some. The table records about 280,000 clones, 85% of them present only once. The sample consisted of PBMCs or T cells enriched from blood (not recorded which). The receptor source for this set is a woman aged 45-60 years who had recovered from COVID-19.

V is TRBV27 and J is TRBJ1-5; unclear D gene. The V end was cut by 2 bases, the J end by 5 bases, with 10 bases between. The germline V gene has CDR1 MNHEY and CDR2 SMNVEV (reference sequence). The CDR3 contains 14 residues. CDR3 sequence reads: CASSLRGNDQPQHF. CDR3 nucleotide sequence: TGTGCCAGCAGTTTACGTGGCAACGATCAGCCCCAGCATTTT.

The genes are TRBV4-2 and TRBJ1-1; D is perhaps TRBD1 (6 bases). The germline CDR1 and CDR2 sequences are LGHNA and YNFKEQ. Trimming shortened V by 2 bases and J by 8 bases, and 15 bases separated the two germline ends. The CDR3 extends over 14 amino acids. The CDR3 nucleotides read TGTGCCAGCAGCCAACCCGGCAGGGGTTACGAAGCTTTCTTT. This translates into CASSQPGRGYEAFF.

The chain links TRBV4-1 to TRBJ1-6; D call uncertain. V lost 4 bases and J lost 7, with 17 bases in between. This CDR3 comprises 16 residues. In germline, CDR1 is MGHRA, CDR2 YSYEKL. The CDR3 loop reads CASSRGFGVRNSPLHF. CDR3 DNA sequence: TGCGCCAGCAGCCGAGGTTTCGGGGTGAGGAATTCACCCCTCCACTTT.

The chain combines TRBV27 with TRBJ2-7; TRBD1 matches 11 bases. This CDR3 contains 14 residues. Germline V CDR1 and CDR2: MNHEY, SMNVEV (reference sequence). J was trimmed by 6 bases and V by 2 bases; bases with no gene match: 3. CDR3 amino acids: CASSLGTGGAEQYF. The CDR3, as DNA: TGTGCCAGCAGTTTAGGGACAGGGGGGGCCGAGCAGTACTTC.

This chain connects TRBV18 to TRBJ2-2, with D unresolved. The CDR3 extends over 16 amino acids. Germline CDR1 and CDR2: KGHSH and LQKENI. Trimming pared 6 bases from V and 4 bases from J, leaving 18 bases between. The CDR3 reads CASSTTTAESTGELFF. DNA for the CDR3: TGTGCCAGCTCCACCACAACAGCAGAATCCACCGGGGAGCTGTTTTTT.

This rearrangement joins TRBV5-1 to TRBJ1-6; the D gene is possibly TRBD1 (6 bases). This CDR3 region has 15 residues. Deletions cut 8 bases from V and 15 bases from J, with 27 bases between. Germline CDR1 is SGHRS and CDR2 is YFSETQ. CDR3 sequence: CASSRAPSEGQLLHF. The CDR3 nucleotides are TGCGCCAGTTCGCGGGCCCCATCCGAGGGACAACTCCTCCACTTT.

For the CDR3, the DNA is TGTGCCAGCAGTCATCTCCGGGACTTCCAAGAGACCCAGTACTTC. Protein: CASSHLRDFQETQYF. V is TRBV13 and J is TRBJ2-5, with D maybe TRBD2 (6 bases). The CDR3 is 15 amino acids. V lost 6 bases, J lost 1 base, and 15 bases lay in between. CDR1 and CDR2 (germline): PRHDT, FYEKMQ (reference sequence).

The rearrangement joins TRBV5-1 to TRBJ1-2; the match to TRBD1 covers 12 bases. The V gene end was trimmed by 3 bases and the J gene end by 4 bases; junction bases not matched to a gene: 10. CDR1 and CDR2 (germline): SGHRS, YFSETQ. The CDR3 spans 17 residues. As DNA, the CDR3 is TGCGCCAGCAGCTCCCGGGACAGGGGGCGAATCGGCTATGGCTACACCTTC. Translated, it gives CASSSRDRGRIGYGYTF.